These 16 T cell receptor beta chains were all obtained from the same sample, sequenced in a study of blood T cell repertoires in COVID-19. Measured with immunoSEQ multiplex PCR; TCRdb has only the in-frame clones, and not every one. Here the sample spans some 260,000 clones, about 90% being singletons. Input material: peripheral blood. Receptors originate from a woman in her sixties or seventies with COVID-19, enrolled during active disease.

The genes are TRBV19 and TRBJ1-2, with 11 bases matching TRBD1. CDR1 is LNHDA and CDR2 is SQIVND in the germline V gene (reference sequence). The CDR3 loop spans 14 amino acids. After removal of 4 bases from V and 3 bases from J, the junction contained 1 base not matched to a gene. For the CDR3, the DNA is TGTGCCAGTAGTAGGACAGGGGGCGACTATGGCTACACCTTC. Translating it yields CASSRTGGDYGYTF.

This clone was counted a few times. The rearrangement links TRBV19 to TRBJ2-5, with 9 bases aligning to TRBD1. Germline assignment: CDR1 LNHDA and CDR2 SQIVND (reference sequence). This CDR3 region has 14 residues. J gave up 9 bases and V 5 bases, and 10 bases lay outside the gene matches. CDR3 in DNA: TGTGCCAGTAGTCCCCGGACAGGGGCATTCGCCCAGTACTTC. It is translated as CASSPRTGAFAQYF. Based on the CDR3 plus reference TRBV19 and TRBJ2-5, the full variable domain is DGGITQSPKYLFRKEGQNVTLSCEQNLNHDAMYWYRQDPGQGLRLIYYSQIVNDFQKGDIAEGYSVSREKKESFPLTVTSAQKNPTAFYLCASSPRTGAFAQYFGPGTRLLVL.

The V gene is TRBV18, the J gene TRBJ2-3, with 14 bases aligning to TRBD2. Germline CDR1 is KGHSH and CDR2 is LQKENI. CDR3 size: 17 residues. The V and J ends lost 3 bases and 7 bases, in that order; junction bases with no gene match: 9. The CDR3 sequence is CASSPSGTSGSSNTQYF. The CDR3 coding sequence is TGTGCCAGCTCACCGTCCGGGACTAGCGGGAGTTCAAATACGCAGTATTTT.

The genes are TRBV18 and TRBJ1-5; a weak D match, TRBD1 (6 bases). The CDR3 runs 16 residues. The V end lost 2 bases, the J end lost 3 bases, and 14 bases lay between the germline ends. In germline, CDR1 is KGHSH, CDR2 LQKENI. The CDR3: CASSPSGTGSNQPQHF. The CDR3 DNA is TGTGCCAGCTCACCATCGGGTACAGGGTCCAATCAGCCCCAGCATTTT. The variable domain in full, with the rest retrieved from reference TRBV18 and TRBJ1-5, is NAGVMQNPRHLVRRRGQEARLRCSPMKGHSHVYWYRQLPEEGLKFMVYLQKENIIDESGMPKERFSAEFPKEGPSILRIQQVVRGDSAAYFCASSPSGTGSNQPQHFGDGTRLSIL.

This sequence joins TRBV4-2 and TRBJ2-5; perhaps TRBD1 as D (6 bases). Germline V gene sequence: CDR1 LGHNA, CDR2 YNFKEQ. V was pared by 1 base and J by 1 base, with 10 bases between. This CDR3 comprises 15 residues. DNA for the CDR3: TGTGCCAGCAGCCAAGGGGACACGATCCAAGAGACCCAGTACTTC. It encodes CASSQGDTIQETQYF.

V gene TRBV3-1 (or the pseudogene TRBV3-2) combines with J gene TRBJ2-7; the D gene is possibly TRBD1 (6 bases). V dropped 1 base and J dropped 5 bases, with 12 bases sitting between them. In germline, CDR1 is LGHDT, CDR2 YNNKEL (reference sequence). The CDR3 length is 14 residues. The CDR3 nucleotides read TGTGCCAGCAGCCAAGTTATTAGACAGGACGAGCAGTACTTC. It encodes CASSQVIRQDEQYF.

For the CDR3, the DNA is TGTGCCAGCAGTTTAGGGGCGATGAACACTGAAGCTTTCTTT. This codes for CASSLGAMNTEAFF. The J gene is TRBJ1-1, the V gene TRBV6-5; D is possibly TRBD1 (5 bases). Trimming took off 4 bases at V and 0 bases at J, with 9 bases between the two ends. The CDR3 covers 14 residues. The germline V gene encodes CDR1 MNHEY and CDR2 SVGAGI.

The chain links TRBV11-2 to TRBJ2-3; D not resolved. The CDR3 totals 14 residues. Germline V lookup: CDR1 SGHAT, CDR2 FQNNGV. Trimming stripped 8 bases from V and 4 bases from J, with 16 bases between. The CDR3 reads CASRPGPKPDTQYF. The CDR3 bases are TGTGCCAGCCGGCCGGGTCCTAAGCCAGATACGCAGTATTTT.

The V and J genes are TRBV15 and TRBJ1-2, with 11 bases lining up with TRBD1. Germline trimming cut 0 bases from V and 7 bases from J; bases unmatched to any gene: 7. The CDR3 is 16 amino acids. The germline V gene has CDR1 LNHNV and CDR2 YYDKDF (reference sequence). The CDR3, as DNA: TGTGCCACCAGCAGAGATGCGACCGGGACAGGGGGTGGCTACACCTTC. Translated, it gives CATSRDATGTGGGYTF.

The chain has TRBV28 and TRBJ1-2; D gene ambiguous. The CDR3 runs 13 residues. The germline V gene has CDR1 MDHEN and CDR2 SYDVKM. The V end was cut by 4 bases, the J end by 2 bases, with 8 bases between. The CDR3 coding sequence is TGTGCCAGCAGTTCGGCGGGAAACTATGGCTACACCTTC. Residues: CASSSAGNYGYTF.

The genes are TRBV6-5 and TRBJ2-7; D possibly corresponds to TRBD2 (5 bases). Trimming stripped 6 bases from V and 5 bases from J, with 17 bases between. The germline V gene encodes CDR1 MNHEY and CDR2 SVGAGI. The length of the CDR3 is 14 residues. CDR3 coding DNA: TGTGCCAGCAGCCGACTATCGATCGTCGACGAGCAGTACTTC. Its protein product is CASSRLSIVDEQYF.

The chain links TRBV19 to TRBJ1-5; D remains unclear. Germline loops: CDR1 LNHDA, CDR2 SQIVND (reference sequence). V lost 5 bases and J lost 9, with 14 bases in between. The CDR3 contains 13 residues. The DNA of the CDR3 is TGTGCCAGTAGTTCCCGAACGGGTCTGCCCCAGCATTTT. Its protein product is CASSSRTGLPQHF. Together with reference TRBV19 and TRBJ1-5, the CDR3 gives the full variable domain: DGGITQSPKYLFRKEGQNVTLSCEQNLNHDAMYWYRQDPGQGLRLIYYSQIVNDFQKGDIAEGYSVSREKKESFPLTVTSAQKNPTAFYLCASSSRTGLPQHFGDGTRLSIL.

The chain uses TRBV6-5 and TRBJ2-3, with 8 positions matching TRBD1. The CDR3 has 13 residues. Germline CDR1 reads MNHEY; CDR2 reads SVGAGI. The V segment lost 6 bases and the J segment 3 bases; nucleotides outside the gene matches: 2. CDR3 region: CASSRGPTDTQYF. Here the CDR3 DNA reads TGTGCCAGCAGCAGGGGGCCGACAGATACGCAGTATTTT.

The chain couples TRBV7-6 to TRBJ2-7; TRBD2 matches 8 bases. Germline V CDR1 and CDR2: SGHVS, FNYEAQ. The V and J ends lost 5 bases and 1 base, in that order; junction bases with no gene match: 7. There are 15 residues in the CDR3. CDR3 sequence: CASSPHGTRSYEQYF. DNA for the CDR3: TGTGCCAGCAGCCCCCACGGGACTAGATCCTACGAGCAGTACTTC. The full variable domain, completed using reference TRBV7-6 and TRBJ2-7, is GAGVSQSPRYKVTKRGQDVALRCDPISGHVSLYWYRQALGQGPEFLTYFNYEAQQDKSGLPNDRFSAERPEGSISTLTIQRTEQRDSAMYRCASSPHGTRSYEQYFGPGTRLTVT.

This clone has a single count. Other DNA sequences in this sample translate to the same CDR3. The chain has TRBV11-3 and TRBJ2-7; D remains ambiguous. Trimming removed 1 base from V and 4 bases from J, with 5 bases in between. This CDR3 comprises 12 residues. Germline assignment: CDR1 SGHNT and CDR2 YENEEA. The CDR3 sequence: CASSLASYEQYF. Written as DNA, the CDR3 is TGTGCCAGCAGCTTAGCCTCTTACGAGCAGTACTTC.

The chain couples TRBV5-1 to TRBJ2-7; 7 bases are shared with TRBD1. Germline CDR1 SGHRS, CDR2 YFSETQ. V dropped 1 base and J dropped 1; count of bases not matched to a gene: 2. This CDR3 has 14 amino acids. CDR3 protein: CASSLRQGSYEQYF. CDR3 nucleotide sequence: TGCGCCAGCAGCTTGAGACAGGGATCCTACGAGCAGTACTTC.